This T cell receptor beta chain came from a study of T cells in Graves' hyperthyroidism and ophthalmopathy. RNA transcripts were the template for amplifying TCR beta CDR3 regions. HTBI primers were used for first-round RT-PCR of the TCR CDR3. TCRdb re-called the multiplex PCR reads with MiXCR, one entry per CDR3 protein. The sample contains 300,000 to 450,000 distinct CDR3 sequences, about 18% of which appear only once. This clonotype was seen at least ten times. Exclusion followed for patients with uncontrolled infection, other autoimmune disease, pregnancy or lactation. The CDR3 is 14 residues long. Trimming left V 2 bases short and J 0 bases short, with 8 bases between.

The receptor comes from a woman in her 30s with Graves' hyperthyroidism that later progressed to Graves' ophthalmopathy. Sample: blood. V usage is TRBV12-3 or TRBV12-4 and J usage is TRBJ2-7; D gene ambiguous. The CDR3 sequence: CASSLQTGSYEQYF. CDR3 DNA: TGTGCCAGCAGTTTACAAACTGGCTCCTACGAGCAGTACTTC.